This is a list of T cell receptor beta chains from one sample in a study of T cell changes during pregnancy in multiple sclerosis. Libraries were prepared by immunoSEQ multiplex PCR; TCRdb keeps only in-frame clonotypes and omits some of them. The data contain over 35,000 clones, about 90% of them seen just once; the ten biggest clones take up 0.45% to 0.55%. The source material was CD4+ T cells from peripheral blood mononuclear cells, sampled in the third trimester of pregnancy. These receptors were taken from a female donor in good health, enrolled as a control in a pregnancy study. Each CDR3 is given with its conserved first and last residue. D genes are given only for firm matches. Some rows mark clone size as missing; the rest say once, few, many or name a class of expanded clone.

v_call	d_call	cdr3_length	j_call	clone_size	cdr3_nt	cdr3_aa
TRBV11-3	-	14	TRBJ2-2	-	TGTGCCAGCAGCCCCGGAGATTGGACCGGGGAGCTGTTTTTT	CASSPGDWTGELFF
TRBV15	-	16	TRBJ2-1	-	TGTGCCACCAGCAGAGGGAGGTTGACCAGCGGCAATGAGCAGTTCTTC	CATSRGRLTSGNEQFF
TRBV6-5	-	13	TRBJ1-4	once	TGTACCAGCGGCCGCGGGATTAATGAAAAACTGTTTTTT	CTSGRGINEKLFF
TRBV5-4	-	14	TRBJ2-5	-	TGTGCCAGCAGTTATCCGGGAACCAAAGAGACCCAGTACTTC	CASSYPGTKETQYF
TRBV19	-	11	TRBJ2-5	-	TGTGCCAGTATCAACGGAGGGACCCAGTACTTC	CASINGGTQYF
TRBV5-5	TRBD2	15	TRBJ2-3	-	TGTGCCAGCAGCCCACCGGGGACTACTACAGATACGCAGTATTTT	CASSPPGTTTDTQYF
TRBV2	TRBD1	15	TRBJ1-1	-	TGTGCCAGCACCAAAAACAGGGGAGGAAACACTGAAGCTTTCTTT	CASTKNRGGNTEAFF
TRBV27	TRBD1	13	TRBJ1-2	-	TGTGCCAGCAGACGGGACAGGAACTATGGCTACACCTTC	CASRRDRNYGYTF
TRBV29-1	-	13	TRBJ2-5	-	TGCAGCGTTGGGTCTGAGAGACAAGAGACCCAGTACTTC	CSVGSERQETQYF
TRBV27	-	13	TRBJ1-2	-	TGTGCCAGCTGGCCGGGGGGGTCCTATGGCTACACCTTC	CASWPGGSYGYTF
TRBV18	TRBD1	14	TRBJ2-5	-	TGTGCCAGCTCCCGAGGACAGGTTCAAGAGACCCAGTACTTC	CASSRGQVQETQYF
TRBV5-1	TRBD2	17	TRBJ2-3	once	TGCGCCAGCAGCTTGACTAGCGGGAGGGCCAAGTCAGATACGCAGTATTTT	CASSLTSGRAKSDTQYF
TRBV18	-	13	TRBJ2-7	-	TGTGCCAGCTCCCTACTCCGAACCTACGAGCAGTACTTC	CASSLLRTYEQYF
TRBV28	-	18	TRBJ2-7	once	TGTGCCAGCAAAGGGGCAGGCACAGGCATAAAAAGCTCCTACGAGCAGTACTTC	CASKGAGTGIKSSYEQYF
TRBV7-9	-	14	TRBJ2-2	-	TGTGCCAGCAGCTTAGACAGCCTCACCGGGGAGCTGTTTTTT	CASSLDSLTGELFF
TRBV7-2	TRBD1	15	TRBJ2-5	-	TGTGCCAGCAGCTTAAAACAGGGGGCTCCGGAGACCCAGTACTTC	CASSLKQGAPETQYF
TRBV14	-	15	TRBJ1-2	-	TGTGCCAGCAGCCAAGATAGATCAGGGGTTAGTGGCTACACCTTC	CASSQDRSGVSGYTF
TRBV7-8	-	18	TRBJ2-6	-	TGTGCCAGCAGCTTAGCGGTTGGGGACAACTCTGGGGCCAACGTCCTGACTTTC	CASSLAVGDNSGANVLTF
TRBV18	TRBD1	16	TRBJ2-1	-	TGTGCCAGCTCACCAACTTTTGGGACAGGCTACAATGAGCAGTTCTTC	CASSPTFGTGYNEQFF
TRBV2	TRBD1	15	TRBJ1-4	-	TGTGCCAGCAGTCCAGGGCAGGGGGCGTATGAAAAACTGTTTTTT	CASSPGQGAYEKLFF
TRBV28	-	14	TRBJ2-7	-	TGTGCCAGCAGTTCCCTAGGGGTAAACTACGAGCAGTACTTC	CASSSLGVNYEQYF
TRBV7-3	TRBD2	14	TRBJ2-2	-	TGTGCCAGCAGCTTACGGGGGGACACCGGGGAGCTGTTTTTT	CASSLRGDTGELFF
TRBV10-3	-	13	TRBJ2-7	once	TGTGCCATCAGTGAGGCCACCTACTACGAGCAGTACTTC	CAISEATYYEQYF
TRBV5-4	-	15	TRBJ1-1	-	TGTGCCAGCAGCCCGAGGGGGGGGTCCAACACTGAAGCTTTCTTT	CASSPRGGSNTEAFF
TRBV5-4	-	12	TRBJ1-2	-	TGTGCCAGCAGCGCGCGGGATTATGGCTACACCTTC	CASSARDYGYTF
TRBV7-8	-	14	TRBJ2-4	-	TGTGCCAGCAGCTCGGGGATAACCAAAAACATTCAGTACTTC	CASSSGITKNIQYF
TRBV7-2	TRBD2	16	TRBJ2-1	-	TGTGCCAGCAGCTTAGCGGTGACTAGCGGTTACAATGAGCAGTTCTTC	CASSLAVTSGYNEQFF
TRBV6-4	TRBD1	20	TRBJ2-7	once	TGTGCCAGCACCAAGCAGGACCGGGGACAGGGGGCGAATTCCTCCTACGAGCAGTACTTC	CASTKQDRGQGANSSYEQYF
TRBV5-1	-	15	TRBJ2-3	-	TGCGCCAGCCTGTTACAGCCCTCTAGCACAGATACGCAGTATTTT	CASLLQPSSTDTQYF
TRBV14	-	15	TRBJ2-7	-	TGTGCCAGCAGCCATAGGGGTATGTCAGTCTACGAGCAGTACTTC	CASSHRGMSVYEQYF
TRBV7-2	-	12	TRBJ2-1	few	TGTGCCAGCAGCTTATATGGGGGCCCACAGTTCTTC	CASSLYGGPQFF
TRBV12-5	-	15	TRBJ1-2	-	TGTGCTAGTGGTTTGGGGACACCGACTAACTATGGCTACACCTTC	CASGLGTPTNYGYTF
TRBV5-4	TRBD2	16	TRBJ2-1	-	TGTGCCAGCAGCTTGGGGGGGCGGGGGGAAGTCAATGAGCAGTTCTTC	CASSLGGRGEVNEQFF
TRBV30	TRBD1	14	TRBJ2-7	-	TGTGCCTGGAGTTCGGGACAGTCTTTACGTGGGCAGTACTTC	CAWSSGQSLRGQYF
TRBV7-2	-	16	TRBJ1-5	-	TGTGCCAGCAGCCCAACCAGGTCTGAGGAGGGTCAGCCCCAGCATTTT	CASSPTRSEEGQPQHF
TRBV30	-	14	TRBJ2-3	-	TGTGCCTGGAGGGAGGCGGGGAGCACAGATACGCAGTATTTT	CAWREAGSTDTQYF
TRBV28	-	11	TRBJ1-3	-	TGTGCCACCAACTCTGGAAACACCATATATTTT	CATNSGNTIYF
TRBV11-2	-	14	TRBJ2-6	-	TGTGCCAGCAGCACCCTCAGTGGGGCCAACGTCCTGACTTTC	CASSTLSGANVLTF
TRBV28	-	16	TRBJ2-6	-	TGTGCCATCCGGGGTCAGGCTAGCTCTGGGGCCAACGTCCTGACTTTC	CAIRGQASSGANVLTF
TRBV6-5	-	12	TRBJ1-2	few	TGTGCCAGCAAAATACAGGGTGACGGCTACACCTTC	CASKIQGDGYTF
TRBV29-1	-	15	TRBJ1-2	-	TGCAGCGTTGAAGATCTTCCCAGGTCCTACTATGGCTACACCTTC	CSVEDLPRSYYGYTF
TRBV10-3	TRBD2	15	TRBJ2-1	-	TGTGCCATCAGTGTCGGTCTAGCGGTCAACAATGAGCAGTTCTTC	CAISVGLAVNNEQFF
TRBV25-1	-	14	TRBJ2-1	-	TGTGCCAGCAGTGGCACCGCCACGGCGGGGAAGCAGTTCTTC	CASSGTATAGKQFF
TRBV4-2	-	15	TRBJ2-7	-	TGTGCCAGCAGCCAACGAATCGCGGGGACCTACGAGCAGTACTTC	CASSQRIAGTYEQYF
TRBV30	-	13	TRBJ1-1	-	TGTGCCTGGAGTCGAACAGAGAACACTGAAGCTTTCTTT	CAWSRTENTEAFF
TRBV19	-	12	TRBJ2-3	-	TGTGCCAGTAGTAGGACTACAGATACGCAGTATTTT	CASSRTTDTQYF